This is a list of T cell receptor beta chains from one sample in a study of T-cell reconstitution after alpha-beta-depleted transplantation in children. MiXCR was run by TCRdb on the PCR reads, yielding one entry per CDR3 protein. The table lists around 270,000 distinct CDR3 sequences, roughly 7.8% of them singletons, with about 9.1% in the top ten. The sequenced sample was peripheral blood, obtained 360 days after TCRalphabeta/CD19-depleted stem cell transplant. The receptors stem from a female patient aged 2-9 years who had a stem cell transplant for Fanconi anemia, so the T cells may come from the graft donor. Each CDR3 is given with its conserved first and last residue. A D gene is named only where the DNA matches it firmly. Size is stated for part of the rows, as once, few or many counts, or as a class when the clone is expanded.

j_call: TRBJ2-2; d_call: TRBD1; clone_size: many; v_call: TRBV25-1; cdr3_aa: CASSPGLGQVLTGELFF; cdr3_nt: TGTGCCAGCAGTCCGGGACTGGGACAGGTGCTTACCGGGGAGCTGTTTTTT
j_call: TRBJ2-3; d_call: .; clone_size: .; v_call: TRBV27; cdr3_aa: CASSDPPGPTDTQYF; cdr3_nt: TGTGCCAGCAGCGACCCGCCAGGCCCCACAGATACGCAGTATTTT
j_call: TRBJ2-7; d_call: TRBD1; clone_size: many; v_call: TRBV5-1; cdr3_aa: CASSLSPGTGSYEQYF; cdr3_nt: TGCGCCAGCAGCTTGTCTCCCGGGACAGGGTCCTACGAGCAGTACTTC
j_call: TRBJ2-7; d_call: TRBD1; clone_size: many; v_call: TRBV5-1; cdr3_aa: CASSPGTGYPYEQYF; cdr3_nt: TGCGCCAGCAGCCCAGGGACAGGTTACCCCTACGAGCAGTACTTC
j_call: TRBJ1-4; d_call: .; clone_size: .; v_call: TRBV7-2; cdr3_aa: CASSSLGGEEKLFF; cdr3_nt: TGTGCCAGCAGCTCCCTGGGGGGCGAAGAAAAACTGTTTTTT
j_call: TRBJ1-1; d_call: .; clone_size: many; v_call: TRBV5-1; cdr3_aa: CASSLGRGSPGTFF; cdr3_nt: TGCGCCAGCAGCTTGGGGCGAGGGTCCCCGGGAACTTTCTTT
j_call: TRBJ1-2; d_call: .; clone_size: few; v_call: TRBV6-2/TRBV6-3; cdr3_aa: CASSRGSGVGGYTF; cdr3_nt: TGTGCCAGCAGTAGGGGGTCAGGAGTTGGTGGCTACACCTTC
j_call: TRBJ2-3; d_call: .; clone_size: many; v_call: TRBV13; cdr3_aa: CASSLGVDRRDTQYF; cdr3_nt: TGTGCCAGCAGCTTAGGAGTGGATAGGAGAGATACGCAGTATTTT
j_call: TRBJ2-7; d_call: TRBD2; clone_size: .; v_call: TRBV20-1; cdr3_aa: CSARGLREGPFYEQYF; cdr3_nt: TGCAGTGCTAGAGGGTTGCGGGAGGGCCCATTCTACGAGCAGTACTTC
j_call: TRBJ2-3; d_call: TRBD2; clone_size: many; v_call: TRBV20-1; cdr3_aa: CSARDWGEGRADTQYF; cdr3_nt: TGCAGTGCTAGAGATTGGGGGGAGGGCCGCGCAGATACGCAGTATTTT
j_call: TRBJ2-5; d_call: .; clone_size: many; v_call: TRBV20-1; cdr3_aa: CSANDRRPQETQYF; cdr3_nt: TGCAGTGCCAACGACAGACGACCACAAGAGACCCAGTACTTC
j_call: TRBJ2-1; d_call: TRBD2; clone_size: many; v_call: TRBV4-2; cdr3_aa: CASSQALAGGRNEQFF; cdr3_nt: TGTGCCAGCAGCCAAGCTCTAGCGGGAGGGCGGAATGAGCAGTTCTTC
j_call: TRBJ2-7; d_call: .; clone_size: .; v_call: TRBV4-3; cdr3_aa: CASSQDFVGEQYF; cdr3_nt: TGCGCCAGCAGCCAAGATTTCGTGGGCGAGCAGTACTTC
j_call: TRBJ2-1; d_call: TRBD1; clone_size: .; v_call: TRBV18; cdr3_aa: CASSPGQADNEQFF; cdr3_nt: TGTGCCAGCTCACCGGGACAGGCAGACAATGAGCAGTTCTTC
j_call: TRBJ1-6; d_call: .; clone_size: many; v_call: TRBV4-3; cdr3_aa: CASSQAVVRSYNSPLHF; cdr3_nt: TGCGCCAGCAGCCAAGCGGTAGTACGCTCCTATAATTCACCCCTCCACTTT
j_call: TRBJ1-6; d_call: .; clone_size: many; v_call: TRBV4-3; cdr3_aa: CASSQDRDRLKALHF; cdr3_nt: TGCGCCAGCAGCCAAGATCGGGACCGACTAAAGGCCCTCCACTTT
j_call: TRBJ2-3; d_call: .; clone_size: many; v_call: TRBV7-2; cdr3_aa: CASSLNPNIRTDTQYF; cdr3_nt: TGTGCCAGCAGCTTAAACCCGAACATTCGCACAGATACGCAGTATTTT
j_call: TRBJ2-2; d_call: .; clone_size: few; v_call: TRBV5-5; cdr3_aa: CASSNQGVNTGELFF; cdr3_nt: TGTGCCAGCAGCAACCAAGGGGTTAACACCGGGGAGCTGTTTTTT
j_call: TRBJ2-1; d_call: .; clone_size: many; v_call: TRBV21-1; cdr3_aa: CASSNHQGEQFF; cdr3_nt: TGTGCCAGCAGCAATCATCAAGGAGAGCAGTTCTTC
j_call: TRBJ2-7; d_call: .; clone_size: few; v_call: TRBV28; cdr3_aa: CASTPERRPYEQYF; cdr3_nt: TGTGCCAGCACCCCTGAAAGGAGGCCCTACGAGCAGTACTTC
j_call: TRBJ2-2; d_call: .; clone_size: few; v_call: TRBV7-9; cdr3_aa: CASSLADRTGELFF; cdr3_nt: TGTGCCAGCAGCTTAGCGGACCGGACCGGGGAGCTGTTTTTT
j_call: TRBJ1-5; d_call: .; clone_size: .; v_call: TRBV5-4; cdr3_aa: CASSFSEIRSEEGNQPQHF; cdr3_nt: TGTGCCAGCAGCTTTTCCGAGATTAGGAGTGAGGAGGGCAATCAGCCCCAGCATTTT
j_call: TRBJ2-5; d_call: .; clone_size: many; v_call: TRBV28; cdr3_aa: CASRDGHETQYF; cdr3_nt: TGTGCCAGCAGGGACGGACACGAAACCCAGTACTTC
j_call: TRBJ1-1; d_call: .; clone_size: many; v_call: TRBV6-1; cdr3_aa: CASRWAPGTEAFF; cdr3_nt: TGTGCCAGCAGATGGGCACCGGGCACTGAAGCTTTCTTT
j_call: TRBJ1-5; d_call: .; clone_size: .; v_call: TRBV21-1; cdr3_aa: CASSNRGKNQPQHF; cdr3_nt: TGTGCCAGCAGCAACAGGGGAAAAAATCAGCCCCAGCATTTT
j_call: TRBJ2-7; d_call: TRBD1; clone_size: few; v_call: TRBV18; cdr3_aa: CASSLDPGQGYEQYF; cdr3_nt: TGTGCCAGCTCGCTGGACCCCGGACAGGGTTACGAGCAGTACTTC